A selection of T cell receptor beta chains follows, all from one sample in a study of identical twins. Via MiXCR, TCRdb re-called the 5' RACE reads, giving one row per CDR3 protein. The data hold around 450,000 distinct CDR3 sequences, with 14% observed a single time. These same records also appear under a second study, on yellow fever vaccine responses in identical twins.

The material sequenced was CD4+ T cells sorted from blood. The receptor source for this set is a woman aged 18-30 years in good health. Both conserved end residues are part of each CDR3. The D gene is left open where the match is weak. Rows may omit the clone size; those that give it use once, few, many or a size class.

clone_size	v_call	j_call	cdr3_length	d_call	cdr3_nt	cdr3_aa
NA	TRBV5-4	TRBJ1-3	16	NA	TGTGCCAGCAGCCTTCCGACATTTAACTCTGGAAACACCATATATTTT	CASSLPTFNSGNTIYF
NA	TRBV12-3/TRBV12-4	TRBJ2-5	14	TRBD1	TGTGCCACCAGCCATGGAGGACAGGGGGAGACCCAGTACTTC	CATSHGGQGETQYF
few	TRBV12-3/TRBV12-4	TRBJ2-7	16	TRBD2	TGTGCCAGCAGCAAAACCGGTCCTAGCGGGGGGTACGAGCAGTACTTC	CASSKTGPSGGYEQYF
NA	TRBV21-1	TRBJ2-5	13	NA	TGTGCCAGCAACCCGGACCACCAAGAGACCCAGTACTTC	CASNPDHQETQYF
NA	TRBV18	TRBJ2-7	15	NA	TGTGCCAGCTCACCCACCAGCGGGCCATCCTACGAGCAGTACTTC	CASSPTSGPSYEQYF
NA	TRBV6-5	TRBJ2-5	13	NA	TGTGCCAGCAGTTGGGACCTGGGGGAGACCCAGTACTTC	CASSWDLGETQYF
NA	TRBV20-1	TRBJ2-1	10	NA	TGCAGTGCTCTACTTAATGAGCAGTTCTTC	CSALLNEQFF
NA	TRBV5-6	TRBJ2-7	14	NA	TGTGCCAGCAGCAGGAGGGGGGGCGCCTACGAGCAGTACTTC	CASSRRGGAYEQYF
NA	TRBV7-6	TRBJ2-5	15	TRBD1	TGTGCCAGCAGCTTTCAAACAGGGGCCTTGGAGACCCAGTACTTC	CASSFQTGALETQYF
NA	TRBV20-1	TRBJ2-1	15	NA	TGCAGTGCATCTGATAGGGGGGGGAACTACAATGAGCAGTTCTTC	CSASDRGGNYNEQFF
NA	TRBV12-3/TRBV12-4	TRBJ1-4	12	NA	TGTGCCAGCAGCCTCGTACCCGAAAAACTGTTTTTT	CASSLVPEKLFF
NA	TRBV2	TRBJ2-7	14	NA	TGTGCCAGCAGTGCCTTCGCCAGCTCCTACGAGCAGTACTTC	CASSAFASSYEQYF
NA	TRBV5-1	TRBJ2-7	15	NA	TGCGCCAGCAGCTTTACGTGGGACCCGGGACGGGAGCAGTACTTC	CASSFTWDPGREQYF
few	TRBV9	TRBJ2-5	16	TRBD1	TGTGCCAGCAGCGTGAAAGGGGACAGAAGCCAAGAGACCCAGTACTTC	CASSVKGDRSQETQYF
few	TRBV7-9	TRBJ2-5	14	NA	TGTGCCAGCAGCTTACGACAGGCACAAGAGACCCAGTACTTC	CASSLRQAQETQYF
NA	TRBV20-1	TRBJ2-3	15	TRBD2	TGCAGTGCTGGGGATAGCGGGCCCCACACAGATACGCAGTATTTT	CSAGDSGPHTDTQYF
few	TRBV4-3	TRBJ2-1	14	NA	TGCGCCAGCAGCCAAGATCGATTACTGAATGAGCAGTTCTTC	CASSQDRLLNEQFF
few	TRBV7-9	TRBJ2-3	12	TRBD2	TGTGCCAGCAGCTCCGGACTAGCAGCGCAGTATTTT	CASSSGLAAQYF
NA	TRBV5-1	TRBJ1-6	15	NA	TGCGCCAGCAGCTTGACGAGCTCCTATAATTCACCCCTCCACTTT	CASSLTSSYNSPLHF
NA	TRBV4-3	TRBJ2-5	13	NA	TGCGCCAGCAGCCAAGAGCATGGAGAGACCCAGTACTTC	CASSQEHGETQYF
many	TRBV7-2	TRBJ2-1	16	TRBD2	TGTGCCAGCAGTTCCCTAGCGGGGGGGCCCTTCGATGAGCAGTTCTTC	CASSSLAGGPFDEQFF
NA	TRBV12-3/TRBV12-4	TRBJ2-5	15	NA	TGTGCCAGCAGTTTAAATGGCAGGAATCAAGAGACCCAGTACTTC	CASSLNGRNQETQYF
few	TRBV29-1	TRBJ2-5	13	NA	TGCAGCGTGAAACTACACTACGTAGAGACCCAGTACTTC	CSVKLHYVETQYF
NA	TRBV3-1	TRBJ2-1	16	NA	TGTGCCAGCAGCCAAGAGCGGGTAGGCTCCTACAATGAGCAGTTCTTC	CASSQERVGSYNEQFF
few	TRBV20-1	TRBJ2-5	14	TRBD2	TGCAGTGCTAGACTAGCGGGAGCCCCAGAGACCCAGTACTTC	CSARLAGAPETQYF
NA	TRBV7-9	TRBJ2-7	15	NA	TGTGCCAGCAGCTTAGGTAGCCAGATCCTCCACGAGCAGTACTTC	CASSLGSQILHEQYF
few	TRBV11-2	TRBJ2-7	18	NA	TGTGCCAGCAGCTCGCTCACTACTCAGCAGGACGGGGTCGGGGAGCAGTACTTC	CASSSLTTQQDGVGEQYF